The source of this T cell receptor (beta chain) is a study of shared clonotypes between healthy human individuals (TCRdb year 2020). Context from the whole study: The cohort included a few men and a couple of women between 18 and 49 years of age. The study deeply sequenced blood TCR repertoires of about 5 healthy adults to estimate repertoire size and the extent of clonotype sharing between individuals. To increase sequencing depth and limit assay-specific biases, different laboratories used diverse techniques to prepare libraries and sequence TCR repertoires. Each donor's leukapheresis produced roughly between roughly 0.85 and 9 billion PBMCs. Overall study results and their limits: Pairwise subsampling indicated that sequencing depth was expected to affect the degree of clonotype sharing among donors. Because the study included only a small number of donors, the genetic and exposure-history diversity represented was limited. Sampling was limited to blood, and TCR repertoires in tissue likely differ from TCR repertoires in blood.

Regarding this clone: Its antigen remains unidentified. Base qualities are not recorded, but no much larger clone differs from it by a single base.

Using the deep immunoSEQ assay, TCR CDR3 regions were amplified from genomic DNA by multiplex PCR. Genomic DNA extracted from each cell subset was distributed evenly over all wells of several immunoSEQ 96-well plates, and each plate served as one replicate. For unsorted PBMC, each replicate PCR was loaded with 300 to 350 ng genomic DNA, equivalent to tens of thousands of T cell genomes. Ten immunoSEQ deep assay plates were used to sequence the unsorted PBMC genomic DNA. The purified libraries were quantified using a Qubit 3.0 fluorometer, sized with a Bioanalyzer 2100, and then quantified again using the KAPA Library Quantification kit. Each immunoSEQ 96-well plate was sequenced on its own single-read 150-cycle Illumina NextSeq 550 flow cell. Per the source publication's procedure: The immunoSEQ output contained only junctional sequences without quality scores, so filtering could not match that applied to full-length reads. Sequences were annotated with PyIR, a Python wrapper for IgBLAST v1.9, using IMGT germline references to assign V/J genes and CDR3. Reads were filtered out if the reads had weak V/J assignments (E-value above 1e-6), no CDR3, stop codons, out-of-frame junctions, or ambiguous translated residues. A V3J clonotype was defined by an identical inferred V gene, J gene, and CDR3 amino acid sequence. Percentage overlap between repertoires was calculated by dividing the number of shared unique clonotypes by the size of the smaller repertoire. RTK rarefaction, the Chao1 estimator, and Recon v2.1 estimates of unobserved clonotypes were used to assess repertoire richness. Here the immuneACCESS table is served through TCRdb, limited to in-frame sequences with V and J called. Missing clones are a known gap in these copies; in checked studies unresolved V genes cover under half, and the rest lacks a known reason. From that table come the V and J calls and clone size; the DNA was used to work out D and trimming. Within this sample are roughly 500,000 clones, with around 80% of them counted one time only. The ten largest account for 10% to 15% of the sample.

The donors were healthy, HIV-negative adults who had no recently reported acute infections or vaccinations. Every donor was a Caucasian adult residing in Nashville, Tennessee, USA. In the unsorted samples, 90 million to 100 million PBMCs were counted, and genomic DNA was extracted using the QIAamp DNA Blood Mini kit. Blood was obtained by leukapheresis, after which PBMCs were separated by Ficoll-Histopaque density gradient centrifugation and cryopreserved in liquid nitrogen vapor phase. The clonotype comes from a woman aged 40 to 55 in good health. Some clones in this sample may be carry-over from other donors' samples. Material for sequencing was PBMCs.

DNA sequence: TGTGCCAGCAGCGGACTAGTGAGCACCGGGGAGCTGTTTTTT. The resulting protein is CASSGLVSTGELFF. The rearranged chain carries TRBV9 and TRBJ2-2, with a tentative D gene TRBD2 over 6 matching bases. Between the V and J ends, shortened by 3 bases and 4 bases respectively, the junction contains 10 bases. The CDR3 starts with the cysteine, ends with the phenylalanine, and has 14 residues. CDR3 DNA only is kept here, 42 bases in frame from base 1. From the germline V gene, CDR1 is SGDLS and CDR2 is YYNGEE.